Listed below are T cell receptor beta chains from one sample, sequenced in a study of OX40 agonist ivuxolimab in advanced cancers. TCRdb's copy holds only in-frame clones and misses some; the assay was immunoSEQ multiplex PCR. The data show tens of thousands of clones, more than 70% seen once. This specimen was CD4+ or CD8+ T cells sorted from blood, taken in a trial of the OX40 agonist ivuxolimab. The receptors stem from an adult with an advanced solid tumor such as melanoma, head and neck, liver or kidney cancer. CDR3s include the opening cysteine and the closing phenylalanine or tryptophan. The D gene is left open where the match is weak. Clone sizes are given selectively: once, few, many, or a class where the clone is expanded.

clone size,D gene,CDR3 length,J gene,V gene,CDR3 DNA,CDR3 protein
.,.,14,TRBJ1-2,TRBV7-2,TGTGCCAGCAGCTTTAAAATCCCAGACTATGGCTACACCTTC,CASSFKIPDYGYTF
.,.,15,TRBJ2-5,TRBV5-4,TGTGCCAGCAGCTTCCGGGTCGAACACCAAGAGACCCAGTACTTC,CASSFRVEHQETQYF
few,.,15,TRBJ2-3,TRBV19,TGTGCCAGTAGTATAGCTGGGACTGGCACAGATACGCAGTATTTT,CASSIAGTGTDTQYF
.,.,14,TRBJ1-1,TRBV4-1,TGCGCCAGCAGCCAAGTGACAGGCAGACCCGAAGCTTTCTTT,CASSQVTGRPEAFF
.,.,15,TRBJ2-6,TRBV5-1,TGCGCCAGCAGCTTAGCAGGGGCTGGGGCCAACGTCCTGACTTTC,CASSLAGAGANVLTF
.,.,17,TRBJ2-2,TRBV18,TGTGCCAGCTCACCCTTCTTGCACAGACAGAACACCGGGGAGCTGTTTTTT,CASSPFLHRQNTGELFF
.,.,11,TRBJ2-7,TRBV7-9,TGTGCCAGCAGCCCTGTCTACGAGCAGTACTTC,CASSPVYEQYF
.,.,15,TRBJ2-7,TRBV4-1,TGCGCCAGCAGCCAAGTGAGGTACGAAGGAGATCAGCAGTACTTC,CASSQVRYEGDQQYF
.,.,16,TRBJ2-1,TRBV4-3,TGCGCCAGCAGCCCCGGACCCTCCGCAGCCTACAATGAGCAGTTCTTC,CASSPGPSAAYNEQFF
once,TRBD2,15,TRBJ2-7,TRBV4-1,TGCGCCAGCAGCCAAGAATCTAGCGGCTGGGGCGAGCAGTACTTC,CASSQESSGWGEQYF
.,.,12,TRBJ2-7,TRBV5-4,TGCGCCAGCAGCCAAGCTCACAGCGAGCAGTACTTC,CASSQAHSEQYF
.,.,16,TRBJ2-6,TRBV7-2,TGTGCCAGCAGCCTTCTTACAGTCGGGGGGGCCAACGTCCTGACTTTC,CASSLLTVGGANVLTF
.,.,13,TRBJ2-1,TRBV6-5,TGTGCCAGCAGTTACGTCCGGGGGATAGGGCAGTTCTTC,CASSYVRGIGQFF
.,TRBD1,15,TRBJ2-7,TRBV10-3,TGTGCCATCAGTCCCGACAGGGGGGGGCCGTACGAGCAGTACTTC,CAISPDRGGPYEQYF
.,.,12,TRBJ2-5,TRBV14,TGTGCCAGCAGCCAAGTTTCACAGACCCAGTACTTC,CASSQVSQTQYF
.,TRBD2,15,TRBJ2-3,TRBV14,TGTGCCAGCAGCCAACTAGCGGGGGTAGAAGATACGCAGTATTTT,CASSQLAGVEDTQYF
.,.,14,TRBJ2-7,TRBV7-2,TGTGCCAGCAGCTTAACGGGTGAGTCCTACGAGCAGTACTTC,CASSLTGESYEQYF
few,TRBD2,19,TRBJ2-3,TRBV2,TGTGCCAGCAGCTCTGGACTAGCGGGGCCGAGTCGAAGCACAGATACGCAGTATTTT,CASSSGLAGPSRSTDTQYF
.,.,19,TRBJ1-2,TRBV18,TGTGCCAGCTCACGCTGGGGGACGAAGGCAAGTGGTAAAGACTATGGCTACACCTTC,CASSRWGTKASGKDYGYTF
.,.,15,TRBJ1-4,TRBV7-2,TGTGCCAGCAGCTTAGCTGCAGGGCGCGGTGAAAAACTGTTTTTT,CASSLAAGRGEKLFF
.,.,15,TRBJ2-2,TRBV5-6,TGTGCCAGCAGCTTGAGGGGAACGAACACCGGGGAGCTGTTTTTT,CASSLRGTNTGELFF
.,TRBD1,15,TRBJ2-7,TRBV9,TGTGCCAGCAGCGTAGAGGGGACAGGGGACGGCGAGCAGTACTTC,CASSVEGTGDGEQYF
.,.,11,TRBJ1-2,TRBV20-1,TGCAGTGCCCCAAGGGACTATGGCTACACCTTC,CSAPRDYGYTF
.,.,15,TRBJ1-1,TRBV11-2,TGTGCCAGCAGCCACCCCTACCGGGGAGACACTGAAGCTTTCTTT,CASSHPYRGDTEAFF
.,TRBD1,15,TRBJ1-1,TRBV9,TGTGCCAGCAGCCCGGGGGGACAGGGTACCACTGAAGCTTTCTTT,CASSPGGQGTTEAFF
.,.,16,TRBJ2-7,TRBV5-7,TGTGCCAGCAGCCGCCGCCGGGGAGGCCACTACTACGAGCAGTACTTC,CASSRRRGGHYYEQYF
.,.,15,TRBJ1-2,TRBV25-1,TGTGCCAGCAGTAGTAATTTCGGGCATTACTATGGCTACACCTTC,CASSSNFGHYYGYTF
.,.,15,TRBJ1-1,TRBV6-5,TGTGCCAGCAGTTACTCAACGGGGGCTTCCACTGAAGCTTTCTTT,CASSYSTGASTEAFF
.,.,13,TRBJ1-1,TRBV5-1,TGCGCCAGCAGCCGGGCGGATAACACTGAAGCTTTCTTT,CASSRADNTEAFF
.,.,14,TRBJ1-2,TRBV19,TGTGCCAGTAGTATAGACAAACTGAACTATGGCTACACCTTC,CASSIDKLNYGYTF
once,.,13,TRBJ1-5,TRBV6-1,TGTGCCAGCAGTGAGACCCCCGATCAAACCCAGCATTTT,CASSETPDQTQHF
.,.,13,TRBJ2-7,TRBV6-5,TGTGCCAGCAGTTACCGGGGGAGCTACGAGCAGTACTTC,CASSYRGSYEQYF
.,.,16,TRBJ1-2,TRBV25-1,TGTGCCAGCAGTGAAACCGGACAGACCCTAAACTATGGCTACACCTTC,CASSETGQTLNYGYTF
once,.,14,TRBJ2-5,TRBV6-6,TGTGCCAGCAGTGCTACCGGGGTACAAGAGACCCAGTACTTC,CASSATGVQETQYF
.,.,12,TRBJ2-3,TRBV30,TGTGCCTGGAGTGTACGGGCCCGTACGCAGTATTTT,CAWSVRARTQYF
.,.,12,TRBJ1-6,TRBV5-6,TGTGCCAGCAGCTTTCTTGGCGCACCCCTCCACTTT,CASSFLGAPLHF
.,TRBD2,14,TRBJ2-5,TRBV6-5,TGTGCCAGCAGTTGGAGCGGGGGGGCTGAGACCCAGTACTTC,CASSWSGGAETQYF
.,.,14,TRBJ1-5,TRBV19,TGTGCCAGTAGTATAGCTGGCAGGCGGCAGCCCCAGCATTTT,CASSIAGRRQPQHF
.,.,14,TRBJ1-3,TRBV5-1,TGCGCCAGCAGCGGTTCCCGGTCTGGAAACACCATATATTTT,CASSGSRSGNTIYF
.,.,15,TRBJ2-7,TRBV9,TGTGCCAGCAGTCCCGTGATGGGCAGGGCTTCCGAGCAGTACTTC,CASSPVMGRASEQYF
.,TRBD1,16,TRBJ1-2,TRBV7-3,TGTGCCAGCAGCTTTGGGACAGCTTCCTCCCGAACGGGCTACACCTTC,CASSFGTASSRTGYTF
.,TRBD2,14,TRBJ2-3,TRBV7-6,TGTGCCAGCAGCAAACGGGAGGTCACAGATACGCAGTATTTT,CASSKREVTDTQYF
.,.,11,TRBJ1-4,TRBV19,TGTGCCAGTAGTATCTGGGGAAGGGTGTTTTTT,CASSIWGRVFF
.,.,11,TRBJ2-3,TRBV6-6,TGTGCCAGCAGCTTACAAGATACGCAGTATTTT,CASSLQDTQYF
few,TRBD1,16,TRBJ1-1,TRBV9,TGTGCCAGCAGCGTAGTCCAAGAACAGGGGGCCGGTGAAGCTTTCTTT,CASSVVQEQGAGEAFF
once,.,14,TRBJ2-3,TRBV29-1,TGCAGCGCCAAGTTAGGGGTGGGCACAGATACGCAGTATTTT,CSAKLGVGTDTQYF
.,.,16,TRBJ1-3,TRBV19,TGTGCCAGTAGTATTACGCAGGGGAAAACTGGAAACACCATATATTTT,CASSITQGKTGNTIYF
.,.,16,TRBJ2-3,TRBV18,TGTGCCAGCTCACCACGAGCGTCCCACCTTGGAGATACGCAGTATTTT,CASSPRASHLGDTQYF
.,TRBD1,15,TRBJ1-2,TRBV6-6,TGTGCCAGCAGTTACGGGCTGGTGACAGGGGGCGGCTACACCTTC,CASSYGLVTGGGYTF
once,.,11,TRBJ2-3,TRBV6-1,TGTGCCAGCCTTGACTTGGATACGCAGTATTTT,CASLDLDTQYF
once,.,15,TRBJ2-7,TRBV4-3,TGCGCCAGCAGCCAAGATCACAGGAATTCCTACGAGCAGTACTTC,CASSQDHRNSYEQYF